This T cell receptor (beta chain) came from a study of CD8+ T cells in alopecia areata (dated by TCRdb to between 2017 and 2018). As for the study more broadly: The treated patients took part in an open-label pilot trial in which moderate-to-severe alopecia areata was treated with oral tofacitinib at 5 to 10 mg twice daily. Patients on tofacitinib were biopsied at baseline and after 4 and 24 weeks of treatment, and several of the patients also had a later scalp biopsy. Amplification of TCRbeta CDR3 regions was done by immunoSEQ multiplex PCR using 35 Vbeta forward primers and 13 Jbeta reverse primers. Patients stayed on tofacitinib for 6 to 18 months and then had 6 months of follow-up off drug so that delayed response and recurrence could be assessed. In humans, TCRbeta sequencing was performed on scalp tissue and on sorted CD4+ and CD8+ peripheral blood T cells from healthy controls and from patients with patchy or totalis/universalis alopecia areata. RNA came from the PAXgene miRNA kit for fixed scalp, the miRNeasy kit for PBMCs, and the RNeasy kit for mouse skin. Clonality in the scalp was compared among normal scalp (n=4), patchy alopecia areata scalp (n=8), and alopecia totalis/universalis scalp (n=8). In both human patients and the C3H/HeJ mouse model, the study applied high-throughput TCRbeta sequencing to look at T cell clonal expansion in alopecia areata.

The library was generated by the immunoSEQ multiplex PCR assay. To provide template for TCR sequencing, every sample had RNA extracted and reverse transcribed into cDNA. SuperScript III was used for first-strand cDNA synthesis, primed with a 2:1 mix of oligo-dT and random hexamers. A synthetic immune receptor repertoire was used to assess amplification bias, and residual bias was removed computationally. Concerning the study's data processing: Raw reads were preprocessed to remove errors, and CDR3 was defined according to IMGT conventions as the region from the conserved cysteine to phenylalanine. To get clonality, Shannon entropy was normalized by log2 of the number of productive unique TCRs and the result was subtracted from 1. Whether scalp clones were CD4 or CD8 was inferred by matching scalp TCRbeta sequences against CD4 and CD8 repertoires sorted from blood. TCRdb took over this immuneACCESS table, retaining in-frame rearrangements with V and J assigned. Such tables are incomplete; in checked studies, under half of the missing clones stem from an unresolved V gene, and the remainder is unexplained. V and J calls plus clone size are reproduced from that table; the DNA served to infer D and trimming. The sample table lists around 98,000 clones, under 45% of them with a count of one. Roughly 0.83% of the sample goes to the ten largest clones.

CDR1 and CDR2, looked up from the germline V gene, are SQVTM and ANQGSEA. The germline ends are 16 bases apart after V is trimmed by 5 bases and J by 5 bases. Reading from cysteine to phenylalanine, the CDR3 counts 13 amino acids. Only the CDR3 portion is preserved as DNA: 39 bases, with reading frame beginning at the first base. Lesional scalp punch biopsies and peripheral blood were obtained from alopecia areata patients. PBMCs were isolated by density centrifugation and stained for CD3, CD4 and CD8, after which CD4+ and CD8+ T cells were sorted on a FACSAria. What the work shows at the level of the full study, not this receptor alone: Higher clonality and more expanded CD8+ clones were observed in lesional scalp than in normal scalp, particularly in alopecia totalis/universalis, a finding suggestive of antigenic drive. Resident alphabeta T cells in normal human skin are also sequenced, complicating scalp TCR repertoire analysis, unlike mouse skin dominated by gammadelta T cells. Shared TCR sequences between patients were less evident than in mice, which may be partly attributable to HLA diversity in the patient population.

A word on this clone: No cognate antigen has been identified for it. Base qualities are not at hand, and no much larger clone is one base apart.

This TCR was recovered from a human donor with alopecia areata. The rearrangement joined TRBV29-1 to TRBJ2-7; the D gene is possibly TRBD2, with 5 bases matching. Sequencing used CD4+ T cells sorted from blood. In nucleotides, the sequence is TGCAGCGTTCGGGGTAAAGTCGCGGACGAGCAGTACTTC. This yields the protein CSVRGKVADEQYF.